The 6 T cell receptor beta chains below were found in one sample sequenced in a study of a mutant IDH1 vaccine in newly diagnosed glioma. For these TCRs, the target antigens are not known. The table came from immunoSEQ multiplex PCR; TCRdb's copy has only in-frame clones and leaves some out. The sample yields 40,000 to 45,000 clones, approximately 86% seen once. As to time point: week 47, end of study. Each dose delivered 300 ug of mutant IDH1 20-mer peptide subcutaneously with imiquimod. Here the sequenced sample was PBMCs, taken from a glioma patient whose treatment included an IDH1 peptide vaccine. The receptors come from a young man with glioma. Some clones in this sample may be carry-over from other donors' samples.

This clone was detected once. V and J are TRBV4-3 and TRBJ1-3; D is unresolved. Deletions cut 0 bases from V and 0 bases from J, with 18 bases between. From germline, CDR1 is LGHNA and CDR2 YSLEER. The CDR3 length is 19 residues. CDR3 DNA sequence: TGCGCCAGCAGCCAAGACCGTCCCGCTTGGTCCTCCTCTGGAAACACCATATATTTT. Translated, it gives CASSQDRPAWSSSGNTIYF.

This chain connects TRBV9 to TRBJ1-1; 7 bases map to TRBD1. V trimming: 3 bases; J trimming: 0 bases; junction bases outside the gene matches: 14. CDR1 and CDR2 from the germline V gene are SGDLS and YYNGEE. The CDR3 contains 18 residues. The CDR3 nucleotides are TGTGCCAGCAGCGCCTCTATCTCCCCAGGGGGGCTGAACACTGAAGCTTTCTTT. Protein: CASSASISPGGLNTEAFF.

This CDR3 reads CASSLGTSLLEQYF. The CDR3 nucleotides read TGCGCCAGCAGCTTGGGGACTAGCCTCCTCGAGCAGTACTTC. This chain connects TRBV5-1 to TRBJ2-7, with 8 positions matching TRBD2. The CDR3 spans 14 residues. The V segment lost 0 bases and the J segment 6 bases; nucleotides outside the gene matches: 5. The germline V gene encodes CDR1 SGHRS and CDR2 YFSETQ.

The V call is TRBV4-3, the J call TRBJ2-4; perhaps TRBD2 as D (6 bases). The V gene's germline CDR1 is LGHNA and CDR2 YSLEER. CDR3 length: 15 residues. V lost 0 bases, J lost 6 bases, and 12 bases lay in between. The CDR3 bases are TGCGCCAGCAGCCAAGATCGGGGGTTGGGAAACATTCAGTACTTC. Its translation is CASSQDRGLGNIQYF.

This clone was counted a single time. In DNA form, the CDR3 reads TGTGCCAGCAGTCGGACAGCGGGGAACACCGGGGAGCTGTTTTTT. Its translation is CASSRTAGNTGELFF. The chain employs TRBV6-5 and TRBJ2-2, with D perhaps assigned TRBD1 or TRBD2 (6 bases each). CDR3 length: 15 amino acids. Germline V CDR1 and CDR2: MNHEY, SVGAGI. Trimming removed 5 bases at V and 1 base at J, with 11 bases between.

This chain uses TRBV10-3 with TRBJ2-5, with TRBD1 matching 7 bases. Germline V lookup: CDR1 ENHRY, CDR2 SYGVKD. The trim removed 3 bases at V and 5 bases at J, leaving 6 bases unmatched. This CDR3 comprises 14 residues. The CDR3 spells CAISERGRGETQYF. CDR3 DNA: TGTGCCATCAGTGAAAGGGGGCGCGGGGAGACCCAGTACTTC.